This T cell receptor (beta chain) was found in a study of cytomegalovirus exposure and HLA in healthy donors (dated by TCRdb to 2017 to 2019). Looking at the study overall: An earlier analysis of approximately 640 of the donors reported 276 Gb of sequence data and around 110 million unique TCR beta sequences from roughly 200 million T cells. The study profiled the T cell repertoires of 666 subjects by immunosequencing and related them to cytomegalovirus serostatus. HLA typing included class I and class II loci at four-digit resolution. Across approximately 400 genotyped donors of the cohort, an average of roughly 200,000 unique TCR beta nucleotide sequences per donor were sequenced, and 15% to 20% of those sequences were non-productive. A later analysis re-analyzed previously published TCR beta repertoires from roughly 630 donors and added high-resolution HLA genotyping to study TCR occurrence patterns. To decide whether each TCR beta V gene segment behaved as functional or pseudogenic, an earlier analysis of fewer than 750 of the donors relied on high-throughput TCR beta sequencing. All discovery cohort repertoires had been generated using a single sequencing platform. Among the roughly 400 genotyped donors, around 81% belonged to the genetic ancestry cluster associated with self-reported Caucasian donors. The number of donors typed differed by locus, with roughly 620-630 for A, B, C, DRB1 and DQB1, around 560 for DQA1, 606 for DPA1, and approximately 470 for DPB1. The study was designed to test whether signatures of past pathogen exposure could be identified by cataloging public T cell receptors. In the later analysis, no new phenotypic data were used to find candidate immune exposures; instead, reliance was placed on TCR beta sequences and their occurrence across donors. Roughly five DR-DQ haplotypes were treated as single units for association and clustering because of strong linkage in the cohort. Genome-wide SNP genotypes for about 65% of the 666 donors were used in a later genetic analysis, which treated that subset as a discovery cohort. An early release that covered some 630 HLA-typed donors contained around 300 gigabases of sequencing data and approximately 85 million unique TCR sequences. In addition to the first cohort of approximately 650 subjects, a separate validation cohort of approximately 110 different subjects was used. Donor age, sex, ethnicity and CMV serostatus were compiled together with the repertoire data. To predict cytomegalovirus infection status, the study combined high-throughput TCR immunosequencing, statistical association of individual TCRs with disease status, and machine learning.

The trim is 5 bases for V and 0 bases for J, with a gap of 11 bases between the germline ends. The CDR3 spans 14 residues, from the cysteine through the phenylalanine. The DNA shown is the 42-base CDR3, in frame from base 1. Looking up the germline V gene (reference sequence) yields CDR1 SGHNT and CDR2 YYREEE. Note on this clone: The target of this receptor is not known. No base quality information exists; no much larger clone differs at one position.

General conclusions and limits of the study: Three of the identified cytomegalovirus-associated TCR beta chains were confirmed in vitro to be specific for cytomegalovirus antigens. Because counts were too low, 15 to 20 rarely observed V segments, including chromosome 9 orphons, were excluded from the earlier analysis of some 540 of the donors. Across donors, most TCR sequences were observed very rarely, whereas some public TCRs were present in many individuals. For the cohort, immune exposure information was limited to CMV serostatus. A later analysis associated 17,000 or so TCR beta sequences with specific HLA alleles at a false discovery rate of 0.05. The authors suggested that the approach could potentially be extended to other disease states and immunological phenotypes. The classifier was reported to diagnose cytomegalovirus status with high specificity and sensitivity in both the original and validation cohorts. A later analysis found that HLA-associated TCR beta chains were more clonally expanded and had lower generation probabilities than equally common non-associated chains. The study gave a list of more than 150 TCR beta chains associated with cytomegalovirus. A later analysis found that TCR association rates varied across HLA loci, with DRB1 alleles showing the most associated TCRs and HLA-C alleles the fewest. Only TCR beta chains were sequenced in this cohort, and the absence of alpha or paired-chain data limited detectable features. When HLA alleles, especially DR and DQ, strongly co-occurred, attributing TCR associations to individual alleles was difficult. The 87-base-pair reads could not distinguish some IMGT-functional V segments, including TRBV6-2 and TRBV6-3, so those segments were excluded. The presence/absence analyses assumed that sequencing depth was roughly uniform across donors, and that assumption may not be true. A further reported finding was that TCR beta sequences accurately predicted the HLA-A and HLA-B alleles for most subjects in the first cohort. Linkage disequilibrium might explain the correlated functional status among segregating V segments, but an unknown experimental factor could not be excluded. The sequencing pipeline was judged likely to have produced a cluster of highly shared sequence variants as a technical artifact. According to a later analysis, most CMV-associated TCR beta chains appeared to be HLA-restricted, and the HLA associations seemed to be driven largely by CMV exposure. Because some donors lacked HLA typing at each locus, the association tests relied only on the typed subset. In an earlier analysis of some 640 of the donors, most TCR beta V segments were observed in productive rearrangements about 87% or about 30% of the time, broadly matching IMGT annotations. In a later analysis, several top co-occurrence clusters were reported to appear linked to parvovirus B19, influenza, CMV and Epstein-Barr virus. In a later genetic analysis, a missense DCLRE1C variant was associated with V-gene and J-gene trimming of TCR beta chains, and the association was replicated in an independent cohort. In a later genetic analysis, fewer N-insertions in productive TCRs were reported among donors in an Asian-associated ancestry cluster than the approximately 670-donor mean.

The cohort comprised 710 or so healthy bone marrow donors. At the time of sampling, every cohort member was nominally healthy, though immune exposures that went unrecorded were likely present. The donor tested CMV seronegative and was one of the 352 seronegative cohort members. A peripheral blood sample was collected from each donor, and TCR beta sequencing was performed on peripheral blood mononuclear cells. Genomic DNA was extracted from the blood cell samples with the Qiagen DNeasy Blood Extraction Kit. Preparation of the library involved the immunoSEQ multiplex PCR assay. The multiplex PCR relied on a mix of 60 forward primers for TCR Vbeta segments and 13 reverse primers for TCR Jbeta segments. A multiplex PCR assay on genomic DNA amplified the CDR3 region of rearranged TCR beta genes. Amplified TCR beta libraries were sequenced as 87-base-pair reads on the Illumina HiSeq System. Per the original workflow: In a later analysis, roughly 80 million unique TCR beta chains were counted across the approximately 640 repertoires, and roughly 11 million of these chains were shared by at least two donors. Raw reads were error-corrected and collapsed into unique sequences with a nearest-neighbor algorithm that merged closely related sequences to remove PCR and sequencing errors. Alignment of CDR3 sequences to IMGT reference sequences was used to assign V, D and J gene segments. For a sequence to be retained, at least a six-nucleotide match to both a V gene segment and a J gene segment was required. Rearrangements were classified as productive when the CDR3 lacked stop codons and remained in frame with V and J, and all other rearrangements were classified as non-productive. CDR3 was defined by IMGT convention, running from the second conserved V-encoded cysteine to the conserved J-encoded phenylalanine. In an earlier analysis of just under 600 of the donors, sequences lacking an unambiguous match to a single V gene segment were excluded. In an earlier analysis of about 590 of the donors, a V segment was called functional when productive rearrangements were above 56.7%, and segregating when the standard deviation between donors exceeded 5%. A statistical classification framework was built to diagnose cytomegalovirus status from the catalog of TCR beta chain sequences. A later analysis assigned V and J genes by comparing TCR nucleotide sequences with IMGT/GENE-DB human TR gene sequences. Using the TCRdist pipeline, a later analysis assigned CDR3 sequences along with most-parsimonious VDJ recombination scenarios. In a later analysis, each TCR beta chain was defined by its CDR3 amino acid sequence together with its V-gene family, and reads without a unique V-gene family were excluded. A later analysis removed 500 to 650 highly shared, low-generation-probability nucleotide sequences to deal with suspected cross-contamination and a sequencing artifact. In a later analysis, a clonal expansion index for each public chain was calculated from normalized within-repertoire ranks of inferred template counts. In a later analysis, generation probabilities were computed with a VDJ recombination model fitted to out-of-frame rearrangements, and the resulting probabilities were checked against IGoR. Hypergeometric tests were used in a later analysis to score TCR-TCR, TCR-HLA and TCR-CMV co-occurrence, with a repertoire-size bias correction applied to the TCR pairs. A later analysis estimated false discovery rates by permuting HLA or CMV assignments 20 times. In a later analysis, co-occurring TCRs were grouped using DBSCAN, and TCRdist sequence similarity was added for clustering within HLA-allele-positive subsets. Repertoires with fewer than 30,000 or more than 120,000 public chains were left out of co-occurrence clustering, as were about five repertoires with anomalous nucleotide sharing. In TCRdb, the immuneACCESS table is reduced to in-frame sequences with V and J assigned. These tables do not hold every clone; where another copy was compared, an unresolved V gene accounts for under half, and the others remain unexplained. V and J calls and clone size are given by that table; D and trimming were obtained from the DNA. The sample contains about 140,000 clones, around three quarters of them found a single time. Of the sample, approximately 1% falls within the top ten clones.

The sequencing sample was made of PBMCs. The sequence was obtained from a man aged 18 to 29 in good health and CMV-seronegative. The chain was built from TRBV5-4 and TRBJ1-1; there is no confident call for the D gene. The DNA reads as follows: TGTGCCAGCAGGCAGAGGGCGATGAACACTGAAGCTTTCTTT. Its coded protein is CASRQRAMNTEAFF.